This T cell receptor (beta chain) was identified during a study of T cell changes during pregnancy in multiple sclerosis. Sequencing was performed with immunoSEQ multiplex PCR; in TCRdb, only in-frame clones are kept and a portion is missing. Of about 76,000 clones listed, around 93% are singletons. Germline V gene sequence: CDR1 MNHEY, CDR2 SMNVEV (reference sequence). CDR3 size: 15 residues. V was clipped by 7 bases and J by 4 bases, with 17 bases between them. The chain joins TRBV27 to TRBJ2-1; D possibly corresponds to TRBD2 (5 bases). This sequence was found in a female donor with multiple sclerosis, enrolled in a pregnancy study. The sequences come from peripheral blood, collected in the second trimester of pregnancy. Here the CDR3 reads CASTPRVQLYNEQFF. CDR3 sequence (DNA): TGTGCCAGCACCCCGCGGGTACAGCTATACAATGAGCAGTTCTTC.